Described below is a single TCR beta chain sequence and its context. Sequenced by immunoSEQ multiplex PCR; TCRdb stores in-frame clones only, minus some. The repertoire consists of 71,000 or so clones, with around nine tenths occurring once and the leading ten covering roughly 1.1%. The sample is drawn from a study of T cell changes during pregnancy in multiple sclerosis. This CDR3 contains 15 residues. V shed 7 bases and J 4 bases; nucleotides not matched to a gene: 6. In germline, CDR1 is MNHNS, CDR2 SASEGT. The specimen comprised peripheral blood, sampled in the third trimester of pregnancy. The V and J genes are TRBV6-1 and TRBJ1-6; 8 nucleotides agree with TRBD1. This clonotype was obtained from a female donor with multiple sclerosis, enrolled in a pregnancy study. The CDR3 DNA sequence: TGTGCCAGCAATTCGGACAGGGCTTATAATTCACCCCTCCACTTT. Translating gives CASNSDRAYNSPLHF.